Presented here are 14 T cell receptor beta chains from one specimen sequenced in a study of cytomegalovirus exposure and HLA in healthy donors. Sequencing used immunoSEQ multiplex PCR; TCRdb keeps in-frame clones, though not all of them. The sample shows 100,000 to 150,000 clones, approximately 89% of them seen only once. The sequencing sample was made of PBMCs. The receptors originated from a woman aged 18-35 years in good health and CMV-seronegative.

The V gene is TRBV5-1, the J gene TRBJ2-1, with D possibly matching TRBD2 (5 bases). The V gene lost 2 bases and the J gene lost 9 bases, with 9 bases spanning the gap. The germline gives CDR1 SGHRS, CDR2 YFSETQ. The CDR3 is made up of 12 amino acids. CDR3 residues: CASSFSEGEQFF. As DNA, the CDR3 is TGCGCCAGCAGCTTTAGTGAGGGTGAGCAGTTCTTC.

The chain recombines TRBV18 with TRBJ2-5, with D unclear. The CDR3 runs to 15 residues. CDR1 is KGHSH, CDR2 LQKENI, per germline. The ends were cut back, 3 bases at V and 5 bases at J, with 16 bases in the middle. The CDR3 DNA sequence: TGTGCCAGCTCACCCGACCGCGCGGTTTGGGAGACCCAGTACTTC. Translation: CASSPDRAVWETQYF.

The chain recombines TRBV9 with TRBJ2-7; 9 bases are shared with TRBD1. The CDR3 has 14 amino acids. V gave up 4 bases and J gave up 2 bases; unmatched junction bases: 4. Germline-derived CDR1 and CDR2 are SGDLS and YYNGEE. The CDR3 DNA is TGTGCCAGCAGCCCTCGGACAGGGGCCTACGAGCAGTACTTC. Its translation is CASSPRTGAYEQYF.

This chain connects TRBV11-3 to TRBJ2-3, with 9 bases matching TRBD1. The V and J ends lost 5 bases and 4 bases, in that order; junction bases with no gene match: 10. Germline CDR1 SGHNT, CDR2 YENEEA. CDR3 length equals 16 residues. The CDR3 region is CASSRGGQGGSDTQYF. The CDR3 coding sequence is TGTGCCAGCAGCAGAGGGGGACAGGGCGGGTCAGATACGCAGTATTTT.

The chain is built from TRBV15 and TRBJ1-5; 7 nucleotides align to TRBD1. The CDR3 sequence is 15 residues long. V lost 1 base and J lost 3; bases outside the gene matches: 3. Germline V gives CDR1 LNHNV, CDR2 YYDKDF (reference sequence). The CDR3 region is CATSRARGHNQPQHF. CDR3 in DNA: TGTGCCACCAGCAGAGCAAGGGGGCACAATCAGCCCCAGCATTTT.

Here the CDR3 reads CASSPLAVGELFF. The CDR3 DNA sequence: TGTGCCAGCTCACCCCTAGCGGTCGGGGAGCTGTTTTTT. V is TRBV18 and J is TRBJ2-2; 7 nucleotides line up with TRBD2. Germline CDR1 reads KGHSH; CDR2 reads LQKENI. The V segment lost 3 bases and the J segment 7 bases; nucleotides outside the gene matches: 2. The CDR3 spans 13 residues.

The chain is built from TRBV29-1 and TRBJ2-5; TRBD2 aligns across 8 bases. The CDR3 loop spans 14 amino acids. The germline CDR1 and CDR2 sequences are SQVTM and ANQGSEA. Trimming at V came to 2 bases and at J to 0 bases, leaving 2 bases not matched to a gene. The CDR3 here is CSVESSGHQETQYF. CDR3 nucleotides: TGCAGCGTTGAATCTAGCGGGCACCAAGAGACCCAGTACTTC.

J is TRBJ1-6 and V is TRBV19; D may be TRBD1 (5 bases). Germline assignment: CDR1 LNHDA and CDR2 SQIVND (reference sequence). V dropped 1 base and J dropped 7 bases, with 11 bases sitting between them. The length of the CDR3 is 15 residues. CDR3 protein: CASSIGSGANSPLHF. CDR3 DNA sequence: TGTGCCAGTAGTATAGGGAGTGGGGCAAATTCACCCCTCCACTTT. Drawing the rest from reference TRBV19 and TRBJ1-6, the complete variable domain is DGGITQSPKYLFRKEGQNVTLSCEQNLNHDAMYWYRQDPGQGLRLIYYSQIVNDFQKGDIAEGYSVSREKKESFPLTVTSAQKNPTAFYLCASSIGSGANSPLHFGNGTRLTVT.

CDR3 region: CASSPGQGLGNEQFF. DNA for the CDR3: TGTGCCAGCAGCCCAGGACAGGGCCTGGGGAATGAGCAGTTCTTC. The rearrangement joins TRBV5-6 to TRBJ2-1, with 8 bases that match TRBD1. CDR1 and CDR2 from the germline V gene are SGHDT and YYEEEE. The V gene end was trimmed by 4 bases and the J gene end by 7 bases; junction bases not matched to a gene: 10. The CDR3 sequence is 15 residues long.

The chain couples TRBV30 to TRBJ2-3, with D possibly being TRBD2 (6 bases). The CDR3 consists of 18 residues. The V and J ends lost 0 bases and 1 base respectively, with 20 bases between them. CDR1 and CDR2 (germline): GTSNPN, SVGIG (reference sequence). The DNA for the CDR3 is TGTGCCTGGAGTGTAGCCCGACCGACTAGTGTTTGCACAGATACGCAGTATTTT. Translated: CAWSVARPTSVCTDTQYF.

V gene TRBV2 combines with J gene TRBJ1-4, with 9 bases identical to TRBD1. After removal of 7 bases from V and 2 bases from J, the junction contained 8 bases not matched to a gene. CDR1 is SNHLY, CDR2 FYNNEI, per germline. This CDR3 is built from 16 residues. CDR3 nucleotide sequence: TGTGCCAGCACGGACAGGGGCAAAGCGACTAATGAAAAACTGTTTTTT. Translated: CASTDRGKATNEKLFF.

The chain recombines TRBV5-4 with TRBJ2-3; 8 bases fit TRBD2. This CDR3 contains 16 residues. In germline, CDR1 is SGHNT, CDR2 YYREEE (reference sequence). V was pared by 2 bases and J by 2 bases, with 7 bases of the junction left unmatched. CDR3 nucleotide sequence: TGTGCCAGCAGCTTCGAGCGGGGGCCGCCCACAGATACGCAGTATTTT. This encodes CASSFERGPPTDTQYF.

This clone was recorded once. This chain connects TRBV29-1 to TRBJ2-7; D is ambiguous. From germline, CDR1 is SQVTM and CDR2 ANQGSEA. The V gene lost 2 bases and the J gene lost 3 bases, with 5 bases spanning the gap. The CDR3 length is 11 residues. CDR3 in amino acids: CSVEQDYEQYF. The CDR3 region has the DNA TGCAGCGTTGAACAGGACTACGAGCAGTACTTC.

This rearrangement joins TRBV7-3 to TRBJ2-1, with TRBD2 matching 9 bases. CDR1 is SGHTA and CDR2 is FQGTGA in the germline V gene. With 6 bases clipped from V and 8 bases from J, the junction kept 5 bases outside the gene matches. CDR3 length: 13 residues. CDR3 sequence: CASRAGGPYEQFF. The CDR3 nucleotides are TGTGCCAGCAGGGCGGGGGGGCCCTATGAGCAGTTCTTC.